A selection of T cell receptor beta chains follows, all from one sample in a study of blood T cell repertoires in COVID-19. Clones were sequenced by immunoSEQ multiplex PCR, and TCRdb holds only the in-frame ones, with some missing. In the table there are about 400,000 clones, roughly 86% of which are singletons. Sequencing input: PBMCs or T cells enriched from blood (not recorded which). These receptors were obtained from a woman aged 40 to 49 with acute COVID-19. The CDR3 runs from the conserved cysteine through the conserved F or W. The D gene is left open where the match is weak. Size values are once, few and many counts, or a class for expanded clones, and some rows have none.

j_call | v_call | clone_size | d_call | cdr3_nt | cdr3_aa
TRBJ2-6 | TRBV6-5 | . | . | TGTGCCAGCAGTTATTTGGGGGCGGGTGGGGCCAACGTCCTGACTTTC | CASSYLGAGGANVLTF
TRBJ1-1 | TRBV19 | . | . | TGTGCCAGTAGCGACCCCGGGGAAGAAGCTTTCTTT | CASSDPGEEAFF
TRBJ1-2 | TRBV5-1 | . | TRBD1 | TGCGCCAGCAGCTCCCGGACAGGGAACATCTATGGCTACACCTTC | CASSSRTGNIYGYTF
TRBJ2-7 | TRBV7-9 | few | TRBD2 | TGTGCCAGCAGCTCCCGGCAGGGAGGGTCCTACGAGCAGTACTTC | CASSSRQGGSYEQYF
TRBJ1-2 | TRBV18 | . | TRBD1 | TGTGCCAGCTCACCAAACACAGGGGATCTAGCTAACTATGGCTACACCTTC | CASSPNTGDLANYGYTF
TRBJ2-7 | TRBV7-2 | once | TRBD1 | TGTGCCAGCAGCTTAGTATGGGTGAGGACAGGGAGTTCCGAGCAGTACTTC | CASSLVWVRTGSSEQYF
TRBJ1-1 | TRBV5-4 | . | . | TGTGCCAGCAGCTCGGCGGGGACTGAAGCTTTCTTT | CASSSAGTEAFF
TRBJ1-2 | TRBV4-1 | . | TRBD1 | TGCGCCAGCAGCTTTAACCCCGGGACAGTTAACTATGGCTACACCTTC | CASSFNPGTVNYGYTF
TRBJ1-1 | TRBV19 | . | . | TGTGCCAGTAGTCCGAGGCGGAACACTGAAGCTTTCTTT | CASSPRRNTEAFF
TRBJ1-1 | TRBV5-1 | once | TRBD1 | TGCGCCAGCAGCCTCCAATCCGGGACAGGGATCACTGAAGCTTTCTTT | CASSLQSGTGITEAFF
TRBJ1-1 | TRBV19 | . | TRBD1 | TGTGCCAGTAGTATAGTGCCGGGACAGGGGAGGACTGAAGCTTTCTTT | CASSIVPGQGRTEAFF
TRBJ2-3 | TRBV9 | . | . | TGTGCCAGCAGCGTAGGACAGAGGACAGATACGCAGTATTTT | CASSVGQRTDTQYF
TRBJ2-2 | TRBV24-1 | . | . | TGTGCCACCAGTGATGGACAGTTCGCGAACACCGGGGAGCTGTTTTTT | CATSDGQFANTGELFF
TRBJ1-5 | TRBV19 | . | TRBD1 | TGTGCCAGTAGTGTCGGGACAGGGCATCAGCCCCAGCATTTT | CASSVGTGHQPQHF
TRBJ2-5 | TRBV10-3 | . | TRBD2 | TGTGCCATCAGTGCTTCTCTACTAGCGGGCGGAGAGACCCAGTACTTC | CAISASLLAGGETQYF
TRBJ1-2 | TRBV30 | . | . | TGTGCCTGGAGTGTTGGGGAGTATGGCTACACCTTC | CAWSVGEYGYTF
TRBJ1-6 | TRBV2 | . | TRBD1 | TGTGCCAGCAGTGGGACAGGGGGCCAGCATAATTCACCCCTCCACTTT | CASSGTGGQHNSPLHF
TRBJ2-5 | TRBV24-1 | once | . | TGTGCCACCAGTGATCCCGGGTCCGAGACCCAGTACTTC | CATSDPGSETQYF
TRBJ2-5 | TRBV25-1 | . | TRBD2 | TGTGCCAGCAGTGATCGCGGCGGGGGGCCTTTCGGACCGACCCAGTACTTC | CASSDRGGGPFGPTQYF
TRBJ1-5 | TRBV2 | . | . | TGTGCGACGACACAGGTGGGGAGCAATCAGCCCCAGCATTTT | CATTQVGSNQPQHF
TRBJ1-2 | TRBV6-1 | . | . | TGTGCCAGCAGTGAAGCGGAGTCCAGTGGCTACACCTTC | CASSEAESSGYTF
TRBJ2-4 | TRBV15 | . | TRBD1 | TGTGCCACCAGCAGAGTAAGACAGGGGGAAAACATTCAGTACTTC | CATSRVRQGENIQYF
TRBJ1-2 | TRBV7-8 | . | TRBD1 | TGTGCCAGCAGAGAGAGCAGGGGGCGCTTGGCAGGCTACACCTTC | CASRESRGRLAGYTF
TRBJ1-6 | TRBV6-5 | few | TRBD1 | TGTGCCAGCAGTTACTCGGGACAGATTAATTCACCCCTCCACTTT | CASSYSGQINSPLHF
TRBJ2-3 | TRBV7-9 | . | . | TGTGCCAGCAGCTCTACTAGAGATACGCAGTATTTT | CASSSTRDTQYF
TRBJ1-1 | TRBV6-5 | . | . | TGTGCCAGCAGTACGACGAGGACTGAAGCTTTCTTT | CASSTTRTEAFF
TRBJ2-3 | TRBV11-2 | . | TRBD2 | TGTGCCAGCACCCCGGGGGGGCCGACAGATACGCAGTATTTT | CASTPGGPTDTQYF
TRBJ2-3 | TRBV11-2 | . | TRBD2 | TGTGCCAGCAGCCCCCTAGCGGGGTATCGTCCAGATACGCAGTATTTT | CASSPLAGYRPDTQYF
TRBJ1-2 | TRBV7-9 | . | TRBD1 | TGTGCCAGCAGCTTTCGTGAGAGACAGGGGGCCTATGGCTACACCTTC | CASSFRERQGAYGYTF
TRBJ2-5 | TRBV4-2 | . | . | TGTGCCAGCAGCCAAGGAGGAATGCCCGAGACCCAGTACTTC | CASSQGGMPETQYF
TRBJ2-5 | TRBV30 | . | . | TGTGCCTGGAGTCCGGCGGGCCTAGAGACCCAGTACTTC | CAWSPAGLETQYF
TRBJ1-2 | TRBV2 | . | . | TGTGCCAGCAGTGTTCAGACAAGGCATGGCTACACCTTC | CASSVQTRHGYTF
TRBJ1-6 | TRBV19 | . | . | TGTGCCAGTAGTACCCGCCATGAGGGCGGTAATTCACCCCTCCACTTT | CASSTRHEGGNSPLHF
TRBJ1-2 | TRBV25-1 | many | TRBD1 | TGTGCCAGCAGTGAATATGATGGTGGCAGGGGGTGGGGCTACACCTTC | CASSEYDGGRGWGYTF
TRBJ1-3 | TRBV23-1 | . | . | TGCGCCAGCAGTCAAGAGGCGCAGGGCCTCTCTGGAAACACCATATATTTT | CASSQEAQGLSGNTIYF
TRBJ2-1 | TRBV11-3 | . | . | TGTGCCAGCAGCTTCAGACTAGACAACAATGAGCAGTTCTTC | CASSFRLDNNEQFF
TRBJ2-1 | TRBV20-1 | . | . | TGCAGTGCTAGTAACCAACCCATGCGGGAGCAGTTCTTC | CSASNQPMREQFF
TRBJ1-3 | TRBV15 | . | . | TGTGCCACCAGCAGAGATCGGACAGAATTTTACTACTCGGGAAACACCATATATTTT | CATSRDRTEFYYSGNTIYF
TRBJ1-2 | TRBV10-3 | . | . | TGTGCCATCAGTGAGTGGATGGAGAGATATGGCTACACCTTC | CAISEWMERYGYTF
TRBJ2-2 | TRBV7-9 | . | TRBD1 | TGTGCCAGCAGCTTATTTGGACAGGCGAACACCGGGGAGCTGTTTTTT | CASSLFGQANTGELFF
TRBJ1-5 | TRBV5-1 | . | TRBD1 | TGCGCCAGCAGCGACGGACAGGGGGCAAATCAGCCCCAGCATTTT | CASSDGQGANQPQHF
TRBJ2-5 | TRBV6-5 | . | TRBD2 | TGTGCCAGCAGACCCATGGGGGGGCAAGAGACCCAGTACTTC | CASRPMGGQETQYF
TRBJ1-2 | TRBV27 | once | TRBD1 | TGTGCCAGCAGTACCCTGACAGGGACGGTCGGGGGCTACACCTTC | CASSTLTGTVGGYTF
TRBJ2-7 | TRBV11-2 | . | TRBD2 | TGTGCCAGCAGCTTAGATCCGGGCCTAGCGGGGGGACACTACGAGCAGTACTTC | CASSLDPGLAGGHYEQYF
TRBJ1-2 | TRBV19 | . | TRBD1 | TGTGCCAGTAGTATTACCGGGACAGGGGATGGCTACACCTTC | CASSITGTGDGYTF
TRBJ1-5 | TRBV5-8 | . | . | TGTGCCAGCAGCTTGCTGGGGGGGGCACGCAATCAGCCCCAGCATTTT | CASSLLGGARNQPQHF
TRBJ2-7 | TRBV5-1 | few | . | TGCGCCAGCAGCCCCTCGCCCGACAGGATCGTTACCTACGAGCAGTACTTC | CASSPSPDRIVTYEQYF
TRBJ1-2 | TRBV5-1 | . | . | TGCGCCAGCAGCTTTGGTGAGGGTTTCTATGGCTACACCTTC | CASSFGEGFYGYTF
TRBJ1-1 | TRBV6-5 | once | . | TGTGCCAGCAGGAGTCAGGCGAACACTGAAGCTTTCTTT | CASRSQANTEAFF
TRBJ1-6 | TRBV7-8 | once | . | TGTGCCAGCAGCTTACAAGGGGATCATTCACCCCTCCACTTT | CASSLQGDHSPLHF
TRBJ2-7 | TRBV6-5 | . | TRBD1 | TGTGCCAGTAGCCCGGCCAGGGGGCCCGACGAGCAGTACTTC | CASSPARGPDEQYF
TRBJ1-6 | TRBV19 | . | . | TGTGCCAGTAGTATAAACAGTGCAAATTCACCCCTCCACTTT | CASSINSANSPLHF
TRBJ1-3 | TRBV11-3 | . | TRBD1 | TGTGCCAGCAGCTTAGGGGCAGGGGGCCCTGGAAACACCATATATTTT | CASSLGAGGPGNTIYF
TRBJ2-1 | TRBV6-6 | . | . | TGTGCCAGCAGTTACTCGAGTGGCAGGGGGGTCTTC | CASSYSSGRGVF
TRBJ1-3 | TRBV4-1 | . | . | TGCGCCAGCAGCCAAGTCTTTCAGGTTGGAAACACCATATATTTT | CASSQVFQVGNTIYF
TRBJ1-5 | TRBV2 | . | . | TGTGCCAGCAGTGAAGGCGGGGGGAGAAATCAGCCCCAGCATTTT | CASSEGGGRNQPQHF
TRBJ1-5 | TRBV13 | . | . | TGTGCCAGCAGCTTAGGTAGGGGCGCCCCCAGGGCCCAGCATTTT | CASSLGRGAPRAQHF
TRBJ1-6 | TRBV19 | . | . | TGTGCCAGTAGTCCGGGATTAGATTCACCCCTCCACTTT | CASSPGLDSPLHF